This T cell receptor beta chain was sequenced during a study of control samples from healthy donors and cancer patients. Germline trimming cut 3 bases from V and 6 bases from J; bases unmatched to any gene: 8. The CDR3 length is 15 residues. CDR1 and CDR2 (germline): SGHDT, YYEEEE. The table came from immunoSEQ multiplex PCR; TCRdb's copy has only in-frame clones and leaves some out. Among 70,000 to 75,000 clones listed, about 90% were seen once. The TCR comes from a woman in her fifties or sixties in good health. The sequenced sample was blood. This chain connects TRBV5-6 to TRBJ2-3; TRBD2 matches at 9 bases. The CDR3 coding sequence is TGTGCCAGCAGCTCGTCGCGGGAGGGCCTTGATACGCAGTATTTT. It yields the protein CASSSSREGLDTQYF. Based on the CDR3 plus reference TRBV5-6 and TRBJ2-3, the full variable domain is DAGVTQSPTHLIKTRGQQVTLRCSPKSGHDTVSWYQQALGQGPQFIFQYYEEEERQRGNFPDRFSGHQFPNYSSELNVNALLLGDSALYLCASSSSREGLDTQYFGPGTRLTVL.